This T cell receptor beta chain was obtained from a study of OX40 agonist ivuxolimab in advanced cancers. Study outcomes and limitations: Within 6 weeks, CD4+ and CD8+ blood T cells expanded clonally at 0.1 to 3.0 mg/kg. In general, CD8+ T cells held more expanded clones than CD4+ did, on average.

Measured with immunoSEQ multiplex PCR; TCRdb has only the in-frame clones, and not every one. The repertoire holds roughly 80,000 clones, with around 91% as singletons. Remarks on this clone: Its antigen is as yet unknown. The junction departs from the called germline gene at one end, perhaps through a read error.

The germline gives CDR1 SGDLS, CDR2 YYNGEE. CDR3 length equals 14 residues. The rearrangement links TRBV9 to TRBJ2-3; 7 bases fit TRBD2. The starting material was CD4+ or CD8+ T cells sorted from blood, obtained in a trial of the OX40 agonist ivuxolimab. The TCR sequence derives from an adult with an advanced solid tumor such as melanoma, head and neck, liver or kidney cancer. The CDR3 sequence is CASSWGGSIDTQYF. CDR3 bases: TGTGCCAGCAGCTGGGGGGGTAGCATAGATACGCAGTATTTT.